Listed below are T cell receptor beta chains from one sample, sequenced in a study of blood T cell repertoires in COVID-19. Repertoires were generated with immunoSEQ multiplex PCR, while TCRdb's copy carries only in-frame clones and drops some. This table holds some 240,000 clones, around 82% found once. Sequenced material: peripheral blood. The origin of the receptors is a woman aged 70-85 years with acute or convalescent COVID-19. CDR3s include the opening cysteine and the closing phenylalanine or tryptophan. The D gene is left open where the match is weak. Some rows mark clone size as missing; the rest say once, few, many or name a class of expanded clone.

V gene	clone size	J gene	D gene	CDR3 length	CDR3 DNA	CDR3 protein
TRBV5-1	NA	TRBJ2-3	NA	15	TGCGCCAGCAGCCATAACAGGGCCGGCGCAGATACGCAGTATTTT	CASSHNRAGADTQYF
TRBV28	NA	TRBJ2-3	NA	14	TGTGCCAGCAGTTTTTTTGCGGGAACAGATACGCAGTATTTT	CASSFFAGTDTQYF
TRBV5-1	NA	TRBJ2-5	TRBD1	15	TGCGCCAGCAGCTTGGTGACAGGGGGTGGAGAGACCCAGTACTTC	CASSLVTGGGETQYF
TRBV6-5	NA	TRBJ1-6	TRBD1	15	TGTGCCAGCCGATTAGGGGGCGCGGGGAATTCACCCCTCCACTTT	CASRLGGAGNSPLHF
TRBV4-1	NA	TRBJ2-7	TRBD2	17	TGCGCCAGCAGCCAAGAGGGACTAGCGGGGGGCCCGTACGAGCAGTACTTC	CASSQEGLAGGPYEQYF
TRBV2	NA	TRBJ2-7	TRBD2	13	TGTGCCAGCGGGACTAGGATGTCCTACGAGCAGTACTTC	CASGTRMSYEQYF
TRBV28	NA	TRBJ1-3	NA	13	TGTGCCAGCAGTTTCGGCCGGGATTGGACCATATATTTT	CASSFGRDWTIYF
TRBV5-6	NA	TRBJ2-7	NA	13	TGTGCCAGCAGCCCCGCCAGTTCCTACGAGCAGTACTTC	CASSPASSYEQYF
TRBV10-3	NA	TRBJ2-3	NA	15	TGTGCCATCAGTGAAACGGCGGTCTCGACAGATACGCAGTATTTT	CAISETAVSTDTQYF
TRBV6-5	few	TRBJ2-7	TRBD1	12	TGTGCCAGCAGGGGACAGGCCTACGAGCAGTACTTC	CASRGQAYEQYF
TRBV23-1	NA	TRBJ2-2	NA	17	TGCGCCAGCAGTCAATCCCCCCCGGACAAGAACACCGGGGAGCTGTTTTTT	CASSQSPPDKNTGELFF
TRBV30	NA	TRBJ1-3	TRBD1	16	TGTGCCTGGAGCGGGACCGGGACAGTAACTGGAAACACCATATATTTT	CAWSGTGTVTGNTIYF
TRBV7-2	NA	TRBJ2-1	TRBD2	16	TGTGCCAGCAGCTCAGGACTAGACTGGATGTTAAATGAGCAGTTCTTC	CASSSGLDWMLNEQFF
TRBV6-1	NA	TRBJ2-1	NA	16	TGTGCCAGCAGTGCCCCCGGGAATCTACTCGACAATGAGCAGTTCTTC	CASSAPGNLLDNEQFF
TRBV30	NA	TRBJ1-5	NA	13	TGTGCCTGGAACCGGGGAGCCAATCAGCCCCAGCATTTT	CAWNRGANQPQHF